Listed below are T cell receptor beta chains from one sample, sequenced in a study of blood T cell repertoires in COVID-19. The assay was immunoSEQ multiplex PCR, and TCRdb's table has in-frame clones only and misses some. The sample yields about 83,000 clones, about 86% seen once. The sequencing sample was made of peripheral blood. These receptors were taken from a woman of 80 years or more in a cohort sampled during active or convalescent COVID-19. Both conserved end residues are part of each CDR3. The order of the fields is clone size, D gene, V gene, J gene, CDR3 protein, CDR3 DNA. The D gene is left open where the match is weak. For some rows the clone size is stated as once, few or many, or as a class when expanded; others skip it.

>.|.|TRBV5-1|TRBJ2-1
CASTGTMYNEQFF
TGCGCCAGCACAGGGACAATGTACAATGAGCAGTTCTTC
>.|TRBD2|TRBV11-2|TRBJ2-2
CASSPISGTTGELFF
TGTGCCAGCAGCCCCATTAGCGGGACCACCGGGGAGCTGTTTTTT
>.|.|TRBV7-2|TRBJ2-1
CAGAGVSSYNEQFF
TGCGCCGGGGCTGGGGTTAGCTCCTACAATGAGCAGTTCTTC
>.|TRBD1|TRBV2|TRBJ1-1
CASSLQGLVNTEAFF
TGTGCCAGCAGCCTACAGGGGCTAGTGAACACTGAAGCTTTCTTT
>.|TRBD1|TRBV2|TRBJ1-6
CASGGTGVFGSPLHF
TGTGCCAGTGGCGGGACAGGGGTTTTTGGTTCACCCCTCCACTTT
>.|.|TRBV10-3|TRBJ2-7
CAIRNPGQTYEQYF
TGTGCCATCAGGAACCCCGGACAGACCTACGAGCAGTACTTC
>.|TRBD1|TRBV19|TRBJ1-3
CASSIGTGAVNTIYF
TGTGCCAGTAGTATAGGGACAGGGGCTGTAAACACCATATATTTT
>.|TRBD1|TRBV2|TRBJ2-7
CASSDMAGTGDYEQYF
TGTGCCAGCAGTGATATGGCCGGGACAGGAGACTACGAGCAGTACTTC
>.|.|TRBV18|TRBJ1-1
CASSPETTGSEAFF
TGTGCCAGCTCACCGGAAACAACAGGGTCTGAAGCTTTCTTT
>.|.|TRBV19|TRBJ1-1
CATGEQAATEAFF
TGTGCTACGGGAGAGCAGGCGGCCACTGAAGCTTTCTTT
>.|TRBD2|TRBV7-3|TRBJ2-1
CASSLTGTSGGGSYNEQFF
TGTGCCAGCAGCTTAACCGGGACTAGCGGCGGAGGGTCCTACAATGAGCAGTTCTTC
>.|TRBD1|TRBV5-1|TRBJ2-1
CASSLEAPGQGRDEQFF
TGCGCCAGCAGCTTGGAGGCCCCGGGACAGGGGCGGGATGAGCAGTTCTTC
>.|.|TRBV18|TRBJ2-5
CASSPVNRRQETQYF
TGTGCCAGCTCACCAGTTAACAGAAGACAAGAGACCCAGTACTTC
>.|TRBD2|TRBV6-6|TRBJ2-1
CATGAGGGYNEQFF
TGTGCCACAGGGGCGGGAGGAGGGTACAATGAGCAGTTCTTC
>.|.|TRBV5-1|TRBJ2-3
CASSLDGSGTDTQYF
TGCGCCAGCAGCTTGGACGGGAGTGGGACAGATACGCAGTATTTT
>once|.|TRBV3-1/TRBV3-2|TRBJ2-2
CASGIQGVGTGELFF
TGTGCCAGCGGCATTCAGGGCGTGGGCACCGGGGAGCTGTTTTTT
>.|.|TRBV11-2|TRBJ1-1
CASSLRLTSQGVNTKAFF
TGTGCCAGCAGCTTAAGATTAACTTCACAGGGTGTCAACACTAAAGCTTTCTTT
>.|.|TRBV18|TRBJ2-1
CASSPDEISLNEQFF
TGTGCCAGCTCACCCGATGAGATTAGCCTCAATGAGCAGTTCTTC
>.|.|TRBV11-3|TRBJ1-2
CASSLDQRAGYTF
TGTGCCAGCAGCTTAGACCAGAGGGCTGGCTACACCTTC
>.|TRBD1|TRBV18|TRBJ1-2
CASSPNPIDRGNGYTF
TGTGCCAGCTCACCAAACCCCATCGACAGGGGTAATGGCTACACCTTC
>once|.|TRBV28|TRBJ2-7
CASTTRSGDYEQYF
TGTGCCAGCACCACGAGGTCCGGAGACTACGAGCAGTACTTC
>.|TRBD2|TRBV10-3|TRBJ2-1
CAISTAGSGLNEQFF
TGTGCCATCAGTACGGCCGGTAGCGGGCTCAATGAGCAGTTCTTC
>.|.|TRBV10-1|TRBJ1-2
CASRNGTLSYGYTF
TGCGCCAGCAGAAACGGGACACTCTCATATGGCTACACCTTC
>.|.|TRBV24-1|TRBJ2-2
CATSGTNTGELFF
TGTGCCACCAGCGGGACTAACACCGGGGAGCTGTTTTTT
>few|.|TRBV18|TRBJ1-5
CASSPQGSDQPQHF
TGTGCCAGCTCACCGCAGGGTAGTGATCAGCCCCAGCATTTT
>.|TRBD1|TRBV10-3|TRBJ1-5
CAISEGVKGGLTQPQHF
TGTGCCATCAGTGAGGGCGTGAAAGGGGGCTTGACTCAGCCCCAGCATTTT
>.|.|TRBV18|TRBJ2-2
CASSPTQVRELFF
TGTGCCAGCTCACCTACGCAGGTTCGGGAGCTGTTTTTT
>.|TRBD1|TRBV11-3|TRBJ2-3
CASSRQGSTDTQYF
TGTGCCAGCAGCCGACAGGGTAGCACAGATACGCAGTATTTT
>.|TRBD2|TRBV18|TRBJ2-3
CASSPQGRAGGSGQYF
TGTGCCAGCTCACCCCAAGGGAGGGCCGGGGGTAGTGGGCAGTATTTT
>.|.|TRBV14|TRBJ1-2
CASSRQESYGYTF
TGTGCCAGCAGCCGACAGGAGAGCTATGGCTACACCTTC
>.|.|TRBV5-8|TRBJ2-1
CASSLGRGGPYNEQFF
TGTGCCAGCAGCTTGGGGAGGGGGGGGCCTTACAATGAGCAGTTCTTC
>.|TRBD1|TRBV24-1|TRBJ1-5
CATSDPTGGNQPQHF
TGTGCCACCAGTGATCCAACAGGGGGGAATCAGCCCCAGCATTTT
>.|.|TRBV13|TRBJ1-3
CASSLPGRVGNTIYF
TGTGCCAGCAGCTTACCCGGCAGGGTTGGAAACACCATATATTTT
>.|TRBD1|TRBV7-9|TRBJ2-5
CASSLTGGVETQYF
TGTGCCAGCAGCTTAACAGGGGGCGTGGAGACCCAGTACTTC
>.|.|TRBV6-4|TRBJ1-2
CASSDSTGGYTF
TGTGCCAGCAGTGACTCGACGGGTGGCTACACCTTC
>many|.|TRBV15|TRBJ1-1
CATSRAWMFEGAEAFF
TGTGCCACCAGCAGAGCGTGGATGTTTGAGGGAGCTGAAGCTTTCTTT
>.|.|TRBV21-1|TRBJ1-3
CASSTRGASGNTIYF
TGTGCCAGCAGCACCCGGGGGGCTTCTGGAAACACCATATATTTT
>.|TRBD1|TRBV19|TRBJ1-2
CASSQQGARYGYTF
TGTGCCAGTAGTCAACAGGGGGCGCGGTATGGCTACACCTTC
>.|.|TRBV6-5|TRBJ2-2
CASSPTGNTGELFF
TGTGCCAGCAGTCCGACAGGAAACACCGGGGAGCTGTTTTTT
>.|TRBD1|TRBV7-3|TRBJ2-2
CASSRPGTGAGELFF
TGTGCCAGCAGCCGCCCAGGGACAGGGGCCGGGGAGCTGTTTTTT
>.|TRBD1|TRBV29-1|TRBJ1-2
CSADRDNYGYTF
TGCAGCGCGGACAGGGATAACTATGGCTACACCTTC